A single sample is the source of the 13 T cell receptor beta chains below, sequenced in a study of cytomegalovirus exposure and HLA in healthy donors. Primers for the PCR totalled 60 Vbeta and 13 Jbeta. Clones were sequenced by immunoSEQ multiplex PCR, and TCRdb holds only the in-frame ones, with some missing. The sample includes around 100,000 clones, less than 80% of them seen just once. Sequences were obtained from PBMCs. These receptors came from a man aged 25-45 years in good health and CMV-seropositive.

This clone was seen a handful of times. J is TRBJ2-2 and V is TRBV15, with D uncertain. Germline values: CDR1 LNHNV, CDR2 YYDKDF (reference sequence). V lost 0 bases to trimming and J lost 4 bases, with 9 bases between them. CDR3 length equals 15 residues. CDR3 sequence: CATSRDVPGTGELFF. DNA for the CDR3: TGTGCCACCAGCAGAGACGTGCCAGGCACCGGGGAGCTGTTTTTT. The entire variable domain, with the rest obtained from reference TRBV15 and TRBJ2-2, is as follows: DAMVIQNPRYQVTQFGKPVTLSCSQTLNHNVMYWYQQKSSQAPKLLFHYYDKDFNNEADTPDNFQSRRPNTSFCFLDIRSPGLGDTAMYLCATSRDVPGTGELFFGEGSRLTVL.

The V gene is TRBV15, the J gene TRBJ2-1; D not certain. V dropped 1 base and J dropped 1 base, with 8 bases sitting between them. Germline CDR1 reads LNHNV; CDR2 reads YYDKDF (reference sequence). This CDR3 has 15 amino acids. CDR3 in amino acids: CATSRGFSSYNEQFF. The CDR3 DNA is TGTGCCACCAGCAGAGGTTTCAGTTCCTACAATGAGCAGTTCTTC. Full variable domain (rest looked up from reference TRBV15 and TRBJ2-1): DAMVIQNPRYQVTQFGKPVTLSCSQTLNHNVMYWYQQKSSQAPKLLFHYYDKDFNNEADTPDNFQSRRPNTSFCFLDIRSPGLGDTAMYLCATSRGFSSYNEQFFGPGTRLTVL.

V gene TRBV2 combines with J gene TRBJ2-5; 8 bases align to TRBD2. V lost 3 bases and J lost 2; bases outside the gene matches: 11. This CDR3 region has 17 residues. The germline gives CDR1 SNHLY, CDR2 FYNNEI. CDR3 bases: TGTGCCAGCAGTGAGGGTTCGGGGGGGAGACTTCAAGAGACCCAGTACTTC. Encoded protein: CASSEGSGGRLQETQYF.

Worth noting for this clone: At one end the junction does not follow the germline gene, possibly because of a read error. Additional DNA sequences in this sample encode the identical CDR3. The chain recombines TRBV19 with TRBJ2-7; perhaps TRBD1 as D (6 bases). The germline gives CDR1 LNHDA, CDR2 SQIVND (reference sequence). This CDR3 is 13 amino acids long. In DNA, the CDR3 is TGCGCCAGTAGCTGGCAGGGGCCCTACGAGCAGTACTTC. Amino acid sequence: CASSWQGPYEQYF.

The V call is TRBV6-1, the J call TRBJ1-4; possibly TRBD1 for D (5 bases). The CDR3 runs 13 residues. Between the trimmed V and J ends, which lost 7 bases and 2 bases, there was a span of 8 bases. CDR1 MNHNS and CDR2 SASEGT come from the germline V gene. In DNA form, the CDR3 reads TGTGCCAGCATGGACACCACTAATGAAAAACTGTTTTTT. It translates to CASMDTTNEKLFF.

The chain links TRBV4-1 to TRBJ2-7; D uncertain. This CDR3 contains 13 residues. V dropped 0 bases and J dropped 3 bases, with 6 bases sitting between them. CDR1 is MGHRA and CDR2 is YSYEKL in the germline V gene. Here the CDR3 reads CASSQDLVYEQYF. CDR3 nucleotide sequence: TGCGCCAGCAGCCAAGATTTAGTCTACGAGCAGTACTTC.

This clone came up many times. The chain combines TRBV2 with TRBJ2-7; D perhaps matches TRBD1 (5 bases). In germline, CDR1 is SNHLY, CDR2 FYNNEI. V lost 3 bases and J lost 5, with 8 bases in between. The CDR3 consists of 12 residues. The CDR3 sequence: CASSDDSHEQYF. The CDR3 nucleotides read TGTGCCAGCAGTGATGACAGCCACGAGCAGTACTTC.

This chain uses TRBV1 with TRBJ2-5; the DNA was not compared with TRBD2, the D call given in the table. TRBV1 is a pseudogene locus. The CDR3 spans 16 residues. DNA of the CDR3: TGCACCAGCAGCCAGGGGACTAGCGGGGAACAAGAGACCCAGTACTTC. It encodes CTSSQGTSGEQETQYF.

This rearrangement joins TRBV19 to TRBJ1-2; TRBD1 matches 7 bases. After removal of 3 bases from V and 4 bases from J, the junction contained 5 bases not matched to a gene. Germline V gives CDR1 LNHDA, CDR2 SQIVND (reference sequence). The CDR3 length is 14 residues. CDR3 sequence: CASSMSGGTYGYTF. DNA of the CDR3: TGTGCCAGTAGTATGTCAGGGGGGACCTATGGCTACACCTTC. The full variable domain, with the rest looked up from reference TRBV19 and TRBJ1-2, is DGGITQSPKYLFRKEGQNVTLSCEQNLNHDAMYWYRQDPGQGLRLIYYSQIVNDFQKGDIAEGYSVSREKKESFPLTVTSAQKNPTAFYLCASSMSGGTYGYTFGSGTRLTVV.

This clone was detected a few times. In DNA, the CDR3 is TGCGCCAGCAGCCTATATAGCGGGGGGCCGGTCGAGCAGTACTTC. Its translation is CASSLYSGGPVEQYF. The J gene is TRBJ2-7, the V gene TRBV4-1; 10 nucleotides agree with TRBD2. Per germline, CDR1 MGHRA and CDR2 YSYEKL. With 4 bases clipped from V and 6 bases from J, the junction kept 9 bases outside the gene matches. This CDR3 contains 15 residues.

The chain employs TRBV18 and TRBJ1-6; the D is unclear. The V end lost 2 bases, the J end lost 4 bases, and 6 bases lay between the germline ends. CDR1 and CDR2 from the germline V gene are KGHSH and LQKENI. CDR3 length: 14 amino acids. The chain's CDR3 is CASSPTRYNSPLHF. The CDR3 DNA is TGTGCCAGCTCACCAACCCGGTATAATTCACCCCTCCACTTT.

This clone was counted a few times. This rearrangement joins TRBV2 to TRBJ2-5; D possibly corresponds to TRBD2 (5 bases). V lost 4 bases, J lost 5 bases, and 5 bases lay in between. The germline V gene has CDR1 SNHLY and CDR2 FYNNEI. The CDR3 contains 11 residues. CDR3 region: CASSGEETQYF. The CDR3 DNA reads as TGTGCCAGCAGTGGGGAGGAGACCCAGTACTTC.

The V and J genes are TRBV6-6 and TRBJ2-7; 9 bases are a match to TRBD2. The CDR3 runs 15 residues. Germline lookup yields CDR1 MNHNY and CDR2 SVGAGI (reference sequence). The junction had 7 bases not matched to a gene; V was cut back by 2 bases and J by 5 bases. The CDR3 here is CASSYRRGGSNEQYF. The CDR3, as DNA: TGTGCCAGCAGTTACAGGCGGGGGGGTTCCAACGAGCAGTACTTC.